Shown below are 24 T cell receptor beta chains from a single sample sequenced in a study of T cell repertoires in cytomegalovirus infection. For these TCRs, the target antigens are not known. TCRdb fed the reads into MiXCR, producing one record per CDR3 protein. The sample has 700,000 to 850,000 distinct CDR3 sequences, about 30% seen once; the top ten hold under 15%. Sequencing was performed on cultured CD8+ T cells from PBMCs, taken from culture after CMV antigen stimulation. The receptors stem from a human donor in good health (CMV status not recorded). Some clones in this sample may be carry-over from other donors' samples.

This clonotype was counted only a few times. The chain combines TRBV19 with TRBJ2-3; D uncertain. Germline V gene data show CDR1 as LNHDA and CDR2 as SQIVND (reference sequence). The CDR3 totals 13 residues. Trimming took 5 bases from V and 6 from J, leaving 12 bases between them. The CDR3 DNA is TGTGCCAGTAGTGACCTCCTTGGGGATACGCAGTATTTT. Amino acids: CASSDLLGDTQYF.

V gene TRBV27 combines with J gene TRBJ1-1, with TRBD1 matching 10 bases. Trimming cost V 6 bases and J 1 base; bases outside gene matches: 11. CDR3 length equals 17 residues. Germline CDR1 and CDR2: MNHEY and SMNVEV (reference sequence). The CDR3 loop is CASRTGGVWVTNTEAFF. CDR3 coding DNA: TGTGCCAGCAGGACAGGGGGCGTTTGGGTAACGAACACTGAAGCTTTCTTT.

This clonotype was found once. The chain joins TRBV28 to TRBJ2-7; 8 nucleotides line up with TRBD1. The CDR3 extends over 14 amino acids. Per germline, CDR1 MDHEN and CDR2 SYDVKM. CDR3 DNA sequence: TGTGTCAGCAGTCCCATCCGGACAGGGACCGAGCAGTACGTC. This encodes CVSSPIRTGTEQYV.

The rearrangement links TRBV19 to TRBJ2-1; 10 bases match TRBD1. Per germline, CDR1 LNHDA and CDR2 SQIVND (reference sequence). V was pared by 4 bases and J by 1 base, with 4 bases of the junction left unmatched. This CDR3 is built from 16 residues. The CDR3 nucleotides read TGTGCCAGTAGTAAAGGGACAGGGGTTTCCTACAATGAGCAGTTCTTC. The encoded protein is CASSKGTGVSYNEQFF.

The CDR3 region is CASSHRNEKLFF. CDR3 nucleotide sequence: TGTGCCAGCAGCCACAGAAATGAAAAACTGTTTTTT. The V call is TRBV7-9, the J call TRBJ1-4; D not resolved. Germline lookup yields CDR1 SEHNR and CDR2 FQNEAQ (reference sequence). CDR3 length: 12 amino acids. Trimming removed 5 bases from V and 5 bases from J, with 6 bases in between. Together with reference TRBV7-9 and TRBJ1-4, the CDR3 gives the full variable domain: DTGVSQNPRHKITKRGQNVTFRCDPISEHNRLYWYRQTLGQGPEFLTYFQNEAQLEKSRLLSDRFSAERPKGSFSTLEIQRTEQGDSAMYLCASSHRNEKLFFGSGTQLSVL.

The chain links TRBV6-2 or TRBV6-3 to TRBJ1-1; no firm D call. This CDR3 comprises 14 residues. V gave up 2 bases and J gave up 1 base, with 8 bases separating them. Per the germline V gene, CDR1 is MNHEY and CDR2 is SVGEGT. The CDR3 DNA is TGTGCCAGCAGTTACGTGGAGAAGAACACTGAAGCTTTCTTT. Protein product: CASSYVEKNTEAFF.

Only a few counts were recorded for this clonotype. V gene TRBV5-6 combines with J gene TRBJ1-3, with a possible D match to TRBD1 (6 bases). Per the germline V gene, CDR1 is SGHDT and CDR2 is YYEEEE. The CDR3 spans 14 residues. Trimming stripped 7 bases from V and 4 bases from J, with 15 bases between. The CDR3: CASQRDTLGNTIYF. The CDR3 nucleotides read TGTGCCAGCCAAAGGGACACCCTGGGAAACACCATATATTTT.

This clonotype appeared a few times. The DNA of the CDR3 is TGCGCCAGCAGCCGATTTTCTTCGGAGGGAGGTCAGACCCAGTACTTC. Amino acid sequence: CASSRFSSEGGQTQYF. The chain links TRBV4-1 to TRBJ2-5; possible D gene TRBD2, 6 bases. V lost 4 bases to trimming and J lost 6 bases, with 21 bases between them. The CDR3 sequence is 16 residues long. CDR1 is MGHRA, CDR2 YSYEKL, per germline.

The chain recombines TRBV6-1 with TRBJ2-2; D possibly corresponds to TRBD1 (6 bases). Germline CDR1 reads MNHNS; CDR2 reads SASEGT. The CDR3 length is 14 residues. Trimming removed 6 bases at V and 7 bases at J, with 15 bases between. The CDR3 protein is CASRIYRDGGELFF. The CDR3 nucleotides read TGTGCCAGCAGAATATACAGGGACGGCGGGGAGCTGTTTTTT.

The V call is TRBV6-1, the J call TRBJ2-3, with unresolved D. V lost 2 bases, J lost 1 base, and 13 bases lay in between. The CDR3 loop spans 16 amino acids. The germline CDR1 and CDR2 sequences are MNHNS and SASEGT. The CDR3, as DNA: TGTGCCAGCAGTGAACTCGTAACTGGGGGCACAGATACGCAGTATTTT. Translation: CASSELVTGGTDTQYF.

This clonotype was found a few times. V usage is TRBV12-3 or TRBV12-4 and J usage is TRBJ2-7; tentative D call: TRBD2 (5 bases). Trimming cost V 3 bases and J 2 bases, with 17 bases left between them. The CDR3 runs to 16 residues. Here the CDR3 reads CASSLSNGGSPYEQYV. The CDR3 DNA reads TGTGCCAGCAGTTTGAGTAACGGAGGATCCCCCTACGAGCAGTACGTC.

Here the CDR3 DNA reads TGTGCCAGTAGTGTCAGACAGTACCCCTACGAGCAGTACTTC. It codes for CASSVRQYPYEQYF. The chain has TRBV19 and TRBJ2-7; D perhaps matches TRBD1 (5 bases). Per the germline V gene, CDR1 is LNHDA and CDR2 is SQIVND (reference sequence). The CDR3 runs 14 residues. V was cut by 5 bases and J by 2 bases, with 13 bases left in between.

This rearrangement joins TRBV11-2 to TRBJ1-1; TRBD1 agrees at 11 bases. J gave up 1 base and V 7 bases, and 17 bases lay outside the gene matches. The CDR3 has 19 amino acids. In germline, CDR1 is SGHAT, CDR2 FQNNGV. The CDR3 DNA sequence: TGTGCCAGCATCCAATGGACAGGGGGCGGATTAAATGCGAACACTGAAGCTTTCTTT. Encoded protein: CASIQWTGGGLNANTEAFF.

The rearrangement links TRBV7-6 to TRBJ1-2, with 8 bases matching TRBD1. Trimming removed 6 bases from V and 1 base from J; junction bases left unmatched: 10. The CDR3 loop spans 16 amino acids. The germline V gene encodes CDR1 SGHVS and CDR2 FNYEAQ. The CDR3 nucleotides are TGTGCCAGCAGGGAGGGTGGGGACAGGCATAACTATGGCTACACCTTC. Amino acid sequence: CASREGGDRHNYGYTF.

This rearrangement joins TRBV4-3 to TRBJ2-1; 9 bases agree with TRBD1. Per the germline V gene, CDR1 is LGHNA and CDR2 is YSLEER. V lost 4 bases to trimming and J lost 7 bases; unmatched junction nucleotides: 14. The CDR3 extends over 17 amino acids. Here the CDR3 reads CASSPIPGTGIGNEQFF. The CDR3 bases are TGCGCCAGCAGCCCGATTCCCGGGACAGGGATAGGGAATGAGCAGTTCTTC.

CDR3 DNA: TGTGCCAGTAGTATAGATCAGGGACTAGGAGCAGATACGCAGTATTTT. It specifies CASSIDQGLGADTQYF. The genes are TRBV19 and TRBJ2-3; 8 bases are shared with TRBD2. In germline, CDR1 is LNHDA, CDR2 SQIVND (reference sequence). The length of the CDR3 is 16 residues. V gave up 0 bases and J gave up 4 bases; unmatched junction bases: 6.

At least ten counts were recorded for this clonotype. The chain is built from TRBV7-8 and TRBJ1-1, with D unclear. The CDR3 runs 13 residues. The V gene's germline CDR1 is SGHVS and CDR2 FQNEAQ. V was trimmed by 2 bases and J by 4 bases, leaving 8 bases between them. The CDR3, as DNA: TGTGCCAGCAGCTTATTCTCGGGCACTGAAGCTTTCTTT. It codes for CASSLFSGTEAFF.

This clonotype has just a few counts. V is TRBV10-3 and J is TRBJ2-1, with unresolved D. The CDR3 consists of 12 residues. The germline CDR1 and CDR2 sequences are ENHRY and SYGVKD. Trimming took 6 bases from V and 3 from J, leaving 6 bases between them. The CDR3 sequence: CAIREIYNEQFF. The DNA of the CDR3 is TGTGCCATCAGAGAGATCTACAATGAGCAGTTCTTC.

This clonotype came up many times. The chain links TRBV12-3 or TRBV12-4 to TRBJ1-1; 7 bases line up with TRBD1. J gave up 3 bases and V 4 bases, and 8 bases lay outside the gene matches. The CDR3 runs 15 residues. In DNA, the CDR3 is TGTGCCAGCAGTTCCCTACAGGGGCCTCACACTGAAGCTTTCTTT. This codes for CASSSLQGPHTEAFF.

Details on this clonotype: Sequence at one end of the junction differs from germline and may be a read error. The chain recombines TRBV6-2 or TRBV6-3 with TRBJ2-5; weak D call: TRBD1 (7 bases). The V gene's germline CDR1 is MNHEY and CDR2 SVGEGT. CDR3 length: 18 residues. The CDR3 DNA reads as TGTGCCAACAGTTACCACCCCGAGGAGGGGGCACTCCAAGAGACCCAGTACTTC. Protein: CANSYHPEEGALQETQYF.

The chain uses TRBV27 and TRBJ2-1; a possible D gene is TRBD2 (6 bases). CDR3 length: 18 residues. V was clipped by 3 bases and J by 3 bases, with 21 bases between them. Germline CDR1 and CDR2: MNHEY and SMNVEV (reference sequence). The CDR3 nucleotides are TGTGCCAGCAGTTTCCACTCTGGAACTGGGGGGTACTACAATGAGCAGTTCTTC. Protein product: CASSFHSGTGGYYNEQFF.

V gene TRBV10-1 combines with J gene TRBJ1-1; D is ambiguous. Trimming cost V 5 bases and J 6 bases, with 22 bases left between them. The CDR3 consists of 16 residues. Germline-derived CDR1 and CDR2 are WNHNN and SYGVQD (reference sequence). CDR3 DNA sequence: TGCGCCAGCAGTCGCTTTCCGAGGGATCATGTCGCTGAAGCTTTCTTT. It specifies CASSRFPRDHVAEAFF.

This chain connects TRBV6-1 to TRBJ1-2; the D gene is possibly TRBD1 (5 bases). CDR3 length: 15 amino acids. Trimming removed 7 bases from V and 3 bases from J, with 18 bases in between. CDR1 is MNHNS and CDR2 is SASEGT in the germline V gene. The CDR3 nucleotides read TGTGCCAGCACCAGGGTCTTCATATCGGACTATGGCTACACCTTC. Encoded protein: CASTRVFISDYGYTF.

Notes on this clonotype: An end of the junction differs from the germline gene, which may be a read error. The gene calls are TRBV12-3 or TRBV12-4 and TRBJ1-3; unclear D gene. The CDR3 totals 13 residues. DNA of the CDR3: TGTGCCAGCATTTTACACCTGGGAAACACCATATATTTT. This gives the protein CASILHLGNTIYF.